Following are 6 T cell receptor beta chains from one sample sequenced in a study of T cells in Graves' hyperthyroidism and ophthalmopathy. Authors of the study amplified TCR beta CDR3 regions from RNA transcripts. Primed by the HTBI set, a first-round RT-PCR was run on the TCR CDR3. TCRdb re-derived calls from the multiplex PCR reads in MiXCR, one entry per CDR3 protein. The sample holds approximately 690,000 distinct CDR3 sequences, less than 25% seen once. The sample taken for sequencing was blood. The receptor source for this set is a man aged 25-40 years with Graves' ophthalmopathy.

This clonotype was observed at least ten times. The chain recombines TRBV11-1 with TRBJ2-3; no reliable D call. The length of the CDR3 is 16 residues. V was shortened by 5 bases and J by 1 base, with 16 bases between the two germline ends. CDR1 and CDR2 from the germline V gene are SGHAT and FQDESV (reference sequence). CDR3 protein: CASSRRGLRGTDTQYF. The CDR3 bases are TGTGCCAGCAGCCGCCGAGGCCTTCGGGGCACAGATACGCAGTATTTT. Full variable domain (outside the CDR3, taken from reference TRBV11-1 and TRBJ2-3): EAEVAQSPRYKITEKSQAVAFWCDPISGHATLYWYRQILGQGPELLVQFQDESVVDDSQLPKDRFSAERLKGVDSTLKIQPAELGDSAMYLCASSRRGLRGTDTQYFGPGTRLTVL.

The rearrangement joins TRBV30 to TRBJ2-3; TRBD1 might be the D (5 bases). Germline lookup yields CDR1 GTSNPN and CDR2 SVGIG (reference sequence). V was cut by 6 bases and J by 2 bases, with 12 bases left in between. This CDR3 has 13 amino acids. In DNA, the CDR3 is TGTGCCTGCTTGGGGCGGAACACAGATACGCAGTATTTT. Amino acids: CACLGRNTDTQYF.

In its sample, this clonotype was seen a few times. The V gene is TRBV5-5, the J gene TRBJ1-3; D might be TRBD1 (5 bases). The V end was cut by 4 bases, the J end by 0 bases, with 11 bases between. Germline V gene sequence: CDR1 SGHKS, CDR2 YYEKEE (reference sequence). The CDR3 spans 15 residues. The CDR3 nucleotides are TGTGCCAGCAGCCGGGACCCGAGCTCTGGAAACACCATATATTTT. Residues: CASSRDPSSGNTIYF.

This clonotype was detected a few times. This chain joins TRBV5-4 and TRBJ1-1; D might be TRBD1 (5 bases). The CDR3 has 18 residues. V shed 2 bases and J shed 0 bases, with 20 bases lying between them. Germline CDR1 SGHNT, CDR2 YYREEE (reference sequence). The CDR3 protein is CASSLKLGDGLMNTEAFF. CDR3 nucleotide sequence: TGTGCCAGCAGCTTAAAATTGGGGGACGGGTTGATGAACACTGAAGCTTTCTTT.

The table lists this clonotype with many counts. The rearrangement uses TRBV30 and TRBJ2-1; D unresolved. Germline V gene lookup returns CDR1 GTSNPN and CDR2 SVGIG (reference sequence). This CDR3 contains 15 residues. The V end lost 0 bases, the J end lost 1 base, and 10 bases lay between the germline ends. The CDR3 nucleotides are TGTGCCTGGAGTGTAGGGCACTCATCCTACAATGAGCAGTTCTTC. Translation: CAWSVGHSSYNEQFF.

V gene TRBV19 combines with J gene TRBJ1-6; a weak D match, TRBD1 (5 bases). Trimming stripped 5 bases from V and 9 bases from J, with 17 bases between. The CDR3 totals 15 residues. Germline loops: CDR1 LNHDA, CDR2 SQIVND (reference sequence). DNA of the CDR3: TGTGCCAGTAGTGGCCGCGGGGGATCGAGTTCACCCCTCCACTTT. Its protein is CASSGRGGSSSPLHF.